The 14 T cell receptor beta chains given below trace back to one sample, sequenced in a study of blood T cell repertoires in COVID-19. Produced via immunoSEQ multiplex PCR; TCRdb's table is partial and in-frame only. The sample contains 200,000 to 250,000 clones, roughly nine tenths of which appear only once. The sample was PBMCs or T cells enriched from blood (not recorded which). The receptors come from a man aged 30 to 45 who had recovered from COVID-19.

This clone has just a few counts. CDR3 in DNA: TGTGCCAGCAGCTTCCTATGGGGAGGACAGGGGACCGGGGAGCTGTTTTTT. Translating it yields CASSFLWGGQGTGELFF. V is TRBV5-6 and J is TRBJ2-2; 9 bases are shared with TRBD1. CDR3 length equals 17 residues. V shed 2 bases, J shed 5 bases, and the junction held 10 bases outside the gene matches. Germline V gene sequence: CDR1 SGHDT, CDR2 YYEEEE.

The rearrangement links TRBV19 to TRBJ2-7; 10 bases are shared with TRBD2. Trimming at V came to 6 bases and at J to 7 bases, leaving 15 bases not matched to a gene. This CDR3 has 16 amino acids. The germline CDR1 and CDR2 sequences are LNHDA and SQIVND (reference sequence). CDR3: CASSRRTSGAPLEQYF. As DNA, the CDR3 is TGTGCCAGTAGCCGAAGGACTAGCGGAGCTCCTCTGGAGCAGTACTTC.

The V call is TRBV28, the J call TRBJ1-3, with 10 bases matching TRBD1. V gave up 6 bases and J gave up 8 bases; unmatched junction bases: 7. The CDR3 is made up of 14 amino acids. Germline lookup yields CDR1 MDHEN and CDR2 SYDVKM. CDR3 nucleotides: TGTGCCAGCAGGACAGGGGGCAGGGGAGACACCATATATTTT. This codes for CASRTGGRGDTIYF.

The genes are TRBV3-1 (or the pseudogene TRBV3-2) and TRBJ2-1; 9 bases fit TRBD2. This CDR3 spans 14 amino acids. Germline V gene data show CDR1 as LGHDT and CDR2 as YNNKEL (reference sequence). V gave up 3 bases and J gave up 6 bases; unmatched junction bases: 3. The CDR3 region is CASSQGGRGNEQFF. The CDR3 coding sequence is TGTGCCAGCAGCCAGGGCGGGAGGGGCAATGAGCAGTTCTTC.

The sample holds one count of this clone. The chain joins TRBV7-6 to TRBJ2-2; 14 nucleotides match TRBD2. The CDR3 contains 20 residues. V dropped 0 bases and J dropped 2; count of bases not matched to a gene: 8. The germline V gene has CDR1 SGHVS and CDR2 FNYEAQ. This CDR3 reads CASSLATSGRANKNTGELFF. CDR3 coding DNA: TGTGCCAGCAGCTTAGCGACTAGCGGGAGGGCCAATAAAAACACCGGGGAGCTGTTTTTT.

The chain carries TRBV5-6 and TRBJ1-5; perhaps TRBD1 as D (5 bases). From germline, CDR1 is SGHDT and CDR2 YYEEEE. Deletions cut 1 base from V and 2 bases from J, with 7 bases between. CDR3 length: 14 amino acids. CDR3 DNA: TGTGCCAGCAGCTTGCAGGGTCGCAATCAGCCCCAGCATTTT. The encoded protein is CASSLQGRNQPQHF.

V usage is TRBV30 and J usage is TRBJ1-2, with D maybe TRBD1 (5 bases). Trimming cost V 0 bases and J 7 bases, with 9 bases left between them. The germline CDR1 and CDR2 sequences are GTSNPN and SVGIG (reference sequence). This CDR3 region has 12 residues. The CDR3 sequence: CAWSVGGAGYTF. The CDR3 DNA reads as TGTGCCTGGAGTGTAGGAGGGGCTGGCTACACCTTC.

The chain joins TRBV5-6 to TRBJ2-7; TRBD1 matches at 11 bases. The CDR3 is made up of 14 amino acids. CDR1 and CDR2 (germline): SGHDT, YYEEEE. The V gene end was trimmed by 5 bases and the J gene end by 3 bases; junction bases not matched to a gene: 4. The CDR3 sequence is CASRPGTGGYEQYF. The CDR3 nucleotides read TGTGCCAGCAGGCCGGGGACAGGGGGCTACGAGCAGTACTTC.

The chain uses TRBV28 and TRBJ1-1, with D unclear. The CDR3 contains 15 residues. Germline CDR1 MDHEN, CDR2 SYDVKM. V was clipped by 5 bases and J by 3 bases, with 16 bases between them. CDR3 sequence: CASSLGGLRDTEAFF. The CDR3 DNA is TGTGCCAGCAGTCTAGGAGGGTTAAGGGACACTGAAGCTTTCTTT. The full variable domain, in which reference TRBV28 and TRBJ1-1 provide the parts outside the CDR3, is DVKVTQSSRYLVKRTGEKVFLECVQDMDHENMFWYRQDPGLGLRLIYFSYDVKMKEKGDIPEGYSVSREKKERFSLILESASTNQTSMYLCASSLGGLRDTEAFFGQGTRLTVV.

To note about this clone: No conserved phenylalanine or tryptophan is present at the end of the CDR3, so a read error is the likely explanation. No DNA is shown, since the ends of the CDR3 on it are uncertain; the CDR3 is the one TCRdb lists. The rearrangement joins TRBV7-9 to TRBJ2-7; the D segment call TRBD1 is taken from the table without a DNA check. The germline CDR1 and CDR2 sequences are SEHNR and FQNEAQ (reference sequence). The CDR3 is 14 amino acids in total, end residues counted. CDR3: CASSSIGTPEIDTA.

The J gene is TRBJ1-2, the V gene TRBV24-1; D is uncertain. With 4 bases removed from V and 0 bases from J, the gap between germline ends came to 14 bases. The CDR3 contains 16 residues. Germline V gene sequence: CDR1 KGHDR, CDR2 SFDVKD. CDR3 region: CATSEVFATTNYGYTF. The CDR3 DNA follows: TGTGCCACCAGTGAGGTTTTCGCCACTACTAACTATGGCTACACCTTC.

For the CDR3, the DNA is TGTGCCAGCAGTTACGGGTCTCTAGGGGACGAGCAGTACTTC. Translation: CASSYGSLGDEQYF. This chain joins TRBV6-5 and TRBJ2-7, with D perhaps TRBD1 (5 bases). The germline V gene encodes CDR1 MNHEY and CDR2 SVGAGI. This CDR3 spans 14 amino acids. Trimming cost V 2 bases and J 5 bases, with 13 bases left between them.

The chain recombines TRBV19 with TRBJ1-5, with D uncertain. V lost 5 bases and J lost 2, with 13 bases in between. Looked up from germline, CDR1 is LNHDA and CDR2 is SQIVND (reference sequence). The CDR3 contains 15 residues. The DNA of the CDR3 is TGTGCCAGTAGTTGGGGTTTCGGGGGCAATCAGCCCCAGCATTTT. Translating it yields CASSWGFGGNQPQHF.

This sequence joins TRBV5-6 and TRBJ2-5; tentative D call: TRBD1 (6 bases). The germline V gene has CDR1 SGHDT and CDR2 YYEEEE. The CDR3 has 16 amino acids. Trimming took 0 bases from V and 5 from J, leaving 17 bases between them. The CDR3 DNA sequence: TGTGCCAGCAGCTTGGTCAAGTCCGAAAGGGGGGAGACCCAGTACTTC. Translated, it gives CASSLVKSERGETQYF.